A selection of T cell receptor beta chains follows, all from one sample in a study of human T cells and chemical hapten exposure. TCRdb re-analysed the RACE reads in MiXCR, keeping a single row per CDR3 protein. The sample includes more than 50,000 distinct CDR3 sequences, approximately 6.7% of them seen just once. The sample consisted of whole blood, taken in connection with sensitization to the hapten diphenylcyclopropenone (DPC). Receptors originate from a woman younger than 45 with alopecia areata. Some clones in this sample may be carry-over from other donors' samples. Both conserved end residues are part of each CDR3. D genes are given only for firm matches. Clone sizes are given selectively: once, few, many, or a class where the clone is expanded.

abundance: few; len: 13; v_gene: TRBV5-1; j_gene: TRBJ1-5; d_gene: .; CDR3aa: CASSLGLEQPQHF; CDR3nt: TGTGCCAGCAGCTTGGGGTTAGAGCAGCCCCAGCATTTT
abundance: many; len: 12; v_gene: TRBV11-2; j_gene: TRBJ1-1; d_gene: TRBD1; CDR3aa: CASSGQGTEAFF; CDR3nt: TGTGCCAGCAGCGGACAGGGCACTGAAGCTTTCTTT
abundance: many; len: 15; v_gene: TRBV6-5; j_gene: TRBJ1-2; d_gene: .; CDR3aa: CASSPRGRENYGYTF; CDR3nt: TGTGCCAGCAGCCCTAGAGGACGGGAAAACTATGGCTACACCTTC
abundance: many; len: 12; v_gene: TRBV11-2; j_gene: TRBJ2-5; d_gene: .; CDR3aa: CASSSHTETQYF; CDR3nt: TGTGCCAGCAGCTCACACACGGAGACCCAGTACTTC
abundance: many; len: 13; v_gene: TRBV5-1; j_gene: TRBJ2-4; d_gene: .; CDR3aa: CASSLDWKNIQYF; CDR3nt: TGCGCCAGCAGCTTGGACTGGAAAAACATTCAGTACTTC
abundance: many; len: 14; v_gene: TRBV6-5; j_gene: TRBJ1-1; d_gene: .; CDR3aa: CASSSVFTNTEAFF; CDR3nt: TGTGCCAGCAGTTCGGTTTTCACCAACACTGAAGCTTTCTTT
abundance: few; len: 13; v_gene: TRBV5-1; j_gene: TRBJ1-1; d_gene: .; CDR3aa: CASSGHRRDEAFF; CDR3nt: TGCGCCAGCTCAGGCCACCGACGGGATGAAGCTTTCTTT
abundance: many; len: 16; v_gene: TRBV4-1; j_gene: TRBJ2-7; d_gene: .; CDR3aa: CASSQPGRRQGYEQYF; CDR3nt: TGCGCCAGCAGCCAGCCGGGACGCCGGCAAGGCTACGAGCAGTACTTC
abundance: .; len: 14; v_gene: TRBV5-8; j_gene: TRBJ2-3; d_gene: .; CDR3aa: CASSFGGLSDTQYF; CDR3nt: TGTGCCAGCAGCTTTGGCGGTCTAAGCGATACGCAGTATTTT
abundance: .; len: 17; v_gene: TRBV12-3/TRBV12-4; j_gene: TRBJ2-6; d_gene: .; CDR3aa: CASSSPTLNSGANVLTF; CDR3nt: TGTGCCAGCAGTTCCCCCACATTAAACTCTGGGGCCAACGTCCTGACTTTC
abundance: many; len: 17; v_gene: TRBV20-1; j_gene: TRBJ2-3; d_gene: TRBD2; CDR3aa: CSARDTPSSGGLDTQYF; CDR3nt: TGCAGTGCTAGAGATACCCCTTCCAGCGGGGGTTTAGATACGCAGTATTTT
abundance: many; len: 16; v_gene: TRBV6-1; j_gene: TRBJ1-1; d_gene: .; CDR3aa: CASSGQLPGRGGEAFF; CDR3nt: TGTGCCAGCAGTGGCCAGCTCCCCGGCAGGGGAGGTGAAGCTTTCTTT
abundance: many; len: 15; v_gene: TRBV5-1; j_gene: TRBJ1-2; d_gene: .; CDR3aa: CASSPGQIVNYGYTF; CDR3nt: TGCGCCAGCAGCCCCGGACAAATTGTTAACTATGGCTACACCTTC
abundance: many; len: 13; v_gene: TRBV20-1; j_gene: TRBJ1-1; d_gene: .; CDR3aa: CSASRAANTEAFF; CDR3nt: TGCAGTGCTAGCAGGGCCGCGAATACTGAAGCTTTCTTT
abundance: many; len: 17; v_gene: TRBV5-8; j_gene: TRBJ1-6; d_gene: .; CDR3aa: CASRPTGSSSYNSPLHF; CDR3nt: TGTGCCAGCAGACCCACAGGATCAAGCTCCTATAATTCACCCCTCCACTTT
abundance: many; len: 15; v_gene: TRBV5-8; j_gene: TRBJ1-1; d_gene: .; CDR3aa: CASSLVMRSNTEAFF; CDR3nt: TGTGCCAGCAGCTTGGTAATGCGGTCGAACACTGAAGCTTTCTTT
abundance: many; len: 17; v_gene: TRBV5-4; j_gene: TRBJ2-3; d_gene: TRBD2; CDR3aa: CASSLELAGGGTDTQYF; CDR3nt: TGTGCCAGCAGCTTGGAGCTAGCGGGGGGGGGCACAGATACGCAGTATTTT
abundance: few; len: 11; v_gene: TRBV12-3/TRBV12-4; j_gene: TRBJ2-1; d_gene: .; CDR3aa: CASRGGDEQFF; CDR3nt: TGTGCCAGCAGGGGAGGCGATGAGCAGTTCTTC
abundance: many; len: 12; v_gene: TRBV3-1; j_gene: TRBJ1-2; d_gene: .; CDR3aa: CASSHGDYGYTF; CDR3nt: TGTGCCAGCAGCCACGGTGACTATGGCTACACCTTC
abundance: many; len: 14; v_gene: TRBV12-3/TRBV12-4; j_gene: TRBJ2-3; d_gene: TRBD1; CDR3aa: CASSGQARPDTQYF; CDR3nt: TGTGCCAGCAGTGGACAGGCGCGGCCAGATACGCAGTATTTT
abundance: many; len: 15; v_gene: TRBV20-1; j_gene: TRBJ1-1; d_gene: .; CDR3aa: CSARDLGGPNTEAFF; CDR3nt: TGCAGTGCTAGAGACCTGGGCGGACCCAACACTGAAGCTTTCTTT
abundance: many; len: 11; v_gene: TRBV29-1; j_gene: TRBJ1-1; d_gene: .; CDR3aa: CSVVGEIEAFF; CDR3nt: TGCAGCGTTGTTGGGGAAATAGAAGCTTTCTTT
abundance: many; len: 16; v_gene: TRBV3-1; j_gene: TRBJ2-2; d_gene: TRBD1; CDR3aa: CASSQVRQGNTGELFF; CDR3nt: TGTGCCAGCAGCCAAGTTAGACAGGGGAACACCGGGGAGCTGTTTTTT
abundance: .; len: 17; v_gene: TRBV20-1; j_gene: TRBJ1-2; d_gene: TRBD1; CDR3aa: CSARVLNGGRGPYGDTF; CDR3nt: TGCAGTGCTAGAGTGCTTAACGGGGGCAGGGGGCCTTATGGCGACACCTTC
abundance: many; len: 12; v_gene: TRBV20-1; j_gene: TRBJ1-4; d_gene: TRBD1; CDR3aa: CSAGQGAEKLFF; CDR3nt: TGCAGTGCCGGACAGGGGGCCGAAAAACTGTTTTTT
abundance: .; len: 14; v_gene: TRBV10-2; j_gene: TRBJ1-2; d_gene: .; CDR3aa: CASSESEVNYGYTF; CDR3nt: TGCGCCAGCAGTGAGTCTGAGGTTAACTATGGCTACACCTTC
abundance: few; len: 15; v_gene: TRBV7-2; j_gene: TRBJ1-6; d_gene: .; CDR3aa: CASRLQTVYNSPLHF; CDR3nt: TGTGCCAGCAGGCTGCAGACGGTGTATAATTCACCCCTCCACTTT
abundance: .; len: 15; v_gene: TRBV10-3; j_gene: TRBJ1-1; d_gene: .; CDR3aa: CAISEGRQSNTEAFF; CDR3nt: TGTGCCATCAGTGAGGGGCGACAGTCGAACACTGAAGCTTTCTTT
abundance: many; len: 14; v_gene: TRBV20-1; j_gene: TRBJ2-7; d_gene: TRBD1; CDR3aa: CSARRGQGASEQYF; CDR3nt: TGCAGTGCTAGAAGGGGACAGGGGGCGAGCGAGCAGTACTTC
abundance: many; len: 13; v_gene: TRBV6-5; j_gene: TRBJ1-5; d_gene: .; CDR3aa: CASSRRGNQPQHF; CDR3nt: TGTGCCAGCAGTCGCCGTGGCAATCAGCCCCAGCATTTT
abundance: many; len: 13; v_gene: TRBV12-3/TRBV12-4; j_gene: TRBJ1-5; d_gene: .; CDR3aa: CASSFGGNQPQHF; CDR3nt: TGTGCCAGCAGTTTTGGGGGCAATCAGCCCCAGCATTTT
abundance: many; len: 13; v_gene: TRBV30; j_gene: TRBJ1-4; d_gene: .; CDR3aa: CAWRTPGAGKLFF; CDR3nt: TGTGCCTGGAGGACGCCTGGTGCGGGAAAACTGTTTTTT
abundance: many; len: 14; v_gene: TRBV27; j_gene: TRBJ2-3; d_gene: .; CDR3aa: CASSSRGITDTQYF; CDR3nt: TGTGCCAGCAGTAGTCGAGGGATCACAGATACGCAGTATTTT
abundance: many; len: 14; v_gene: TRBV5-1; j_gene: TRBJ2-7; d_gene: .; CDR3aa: CASSSTLSSYEQYF; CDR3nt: TGCGCCAGCAGCTCGACCTTAAGCTCCTACGAGCAGTACTTC
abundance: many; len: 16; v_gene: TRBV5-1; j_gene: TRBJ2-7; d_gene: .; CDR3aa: CASSLVRTIGMGEQYF; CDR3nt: TGCGCCAGCAGCTTGGTAAGGACAATCGGAATGGGCGAGCAGTACTTC
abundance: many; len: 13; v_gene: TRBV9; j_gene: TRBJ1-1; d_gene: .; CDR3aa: CASSVSEQGEAFF; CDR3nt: TGTGCCAGCAGCGTTTCCGAGCAGGGAGAAGCTTTCTTT
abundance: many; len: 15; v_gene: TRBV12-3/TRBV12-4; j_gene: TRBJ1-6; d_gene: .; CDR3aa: CASSLEDGRNSPLHF; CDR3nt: TGTGCCAGCAGTTTAGAGGACGGCAGAAATTCACCCCTCCACTTT
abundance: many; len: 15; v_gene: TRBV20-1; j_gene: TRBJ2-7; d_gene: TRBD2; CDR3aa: CSASDTTSGYYEQYF; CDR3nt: TGCAGTGCTAGCGATACGACTAGCGGGTACTACGAGCAGTACTTC
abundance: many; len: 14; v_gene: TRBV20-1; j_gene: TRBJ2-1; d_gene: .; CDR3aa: CSARDPRGQNEQFF; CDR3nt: TGCAGTGCTAGAGATCCCCGGGGGCAAAATGAGCAGTTCTTC
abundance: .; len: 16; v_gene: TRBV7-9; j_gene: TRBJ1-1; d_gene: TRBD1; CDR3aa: CASSQSWDRVDTEAFF; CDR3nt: TGTGCCAGCAGCCAAAGCTGGGACAGGGTCGACACTGAAGCTTTCTTT
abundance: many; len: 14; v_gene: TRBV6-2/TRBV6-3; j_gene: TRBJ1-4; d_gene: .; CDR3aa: CASRDSLAGEKLFF; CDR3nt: TGTGCCAGCAGGGACAGCCTCGCGGGTGAAAAACTGTTTTTT